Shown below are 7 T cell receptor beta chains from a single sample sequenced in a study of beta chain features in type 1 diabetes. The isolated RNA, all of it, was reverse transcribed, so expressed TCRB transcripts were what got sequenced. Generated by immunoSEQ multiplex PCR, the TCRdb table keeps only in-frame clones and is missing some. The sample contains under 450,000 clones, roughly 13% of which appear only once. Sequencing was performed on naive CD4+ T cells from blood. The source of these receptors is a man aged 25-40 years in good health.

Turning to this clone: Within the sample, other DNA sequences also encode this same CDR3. CDR3 amino acids: CASSLRGPNTGELFF. CDR3 in DNA: TGTGCCAGCAGCCTACGCGGGCCCAACACCGGGGAGCTGTTTTTT. The J gene is TRBJ2-2, the V gene TRBV7-2; possible D gene TRBD2, 5 bases. Between the trimmed V and J ends, which lost 5 bases and 2 bases, there was a span of 12 bases. This CDR3 spans 15 amino acids. Germline assignment: CDR1 SGHTA and CDR2 FQGNSA.

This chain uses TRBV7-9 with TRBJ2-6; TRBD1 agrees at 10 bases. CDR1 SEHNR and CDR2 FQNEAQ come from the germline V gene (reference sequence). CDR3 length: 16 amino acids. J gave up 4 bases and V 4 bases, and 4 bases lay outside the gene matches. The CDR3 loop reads CASSSDRGPGANVLTF. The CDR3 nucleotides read TGTGCCAGCAGCTCCGACAGGGGGCCGGGGGCCAACGTCCTGACTTTC.

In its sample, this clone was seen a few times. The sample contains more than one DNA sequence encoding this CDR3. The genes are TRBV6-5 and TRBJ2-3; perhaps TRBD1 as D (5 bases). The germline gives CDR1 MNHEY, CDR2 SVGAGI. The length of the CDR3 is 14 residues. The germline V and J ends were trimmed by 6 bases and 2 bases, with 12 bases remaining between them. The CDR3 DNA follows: TGTGCCAGCAGCCGCTTGGGGCACACAGATACGCAGTATTTT. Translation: CASSRLGHTDTQYF.

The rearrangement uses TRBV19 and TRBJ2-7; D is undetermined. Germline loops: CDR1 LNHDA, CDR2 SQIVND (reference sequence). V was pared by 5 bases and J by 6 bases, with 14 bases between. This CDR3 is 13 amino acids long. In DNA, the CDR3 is TGTGCCAGTAGTGGGCGGACCCTAGGCGAGCAGTACTTC. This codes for CASSGRTLGEQYF.

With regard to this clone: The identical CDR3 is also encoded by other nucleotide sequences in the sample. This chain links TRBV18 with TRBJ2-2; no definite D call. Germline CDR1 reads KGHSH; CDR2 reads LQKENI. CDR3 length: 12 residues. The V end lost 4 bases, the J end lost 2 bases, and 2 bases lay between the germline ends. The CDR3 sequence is CASSLNTGELFF. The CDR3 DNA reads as TGTGCCAGCTCACTTAACACCGGGGAGCTGTTTTTT.

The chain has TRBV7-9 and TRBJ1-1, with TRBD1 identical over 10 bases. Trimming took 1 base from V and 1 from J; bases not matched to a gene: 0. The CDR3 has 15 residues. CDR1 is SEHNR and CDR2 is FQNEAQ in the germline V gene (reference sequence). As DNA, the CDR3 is TGTGCCAGCAGCTTAGGGGACAGGGGGAACACTGAAGCTTTCTTT. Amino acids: CASSLGDRGNTEAFF.

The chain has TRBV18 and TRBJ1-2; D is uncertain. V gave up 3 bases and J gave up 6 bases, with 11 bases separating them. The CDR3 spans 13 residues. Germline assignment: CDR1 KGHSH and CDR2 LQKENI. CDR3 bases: TGTGCCAGCTCACCGTCTGTGGGGAATGGCTACACCTTC. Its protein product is CASSPSVGNGYTF. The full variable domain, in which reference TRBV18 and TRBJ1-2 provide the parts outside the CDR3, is NAGVMQNPRHLVRRRGQEARLRCSPMKGHSHVYWYRQLPEEGLKFMVYLQKENIIDESGMPKERFSAEFPKEGPSILRIQQVVRGDSAAYFCASSPSVGNGYTFGSGTRLTVV.